This paragraph covers one T cell receptor (beta chain) sequence. The target of this receptor is not known. No much larger clone exists at a distance of one base, and base qualities are not known. Instrument used: Illumina HiSeq 2500. Quantitative 5'-RACE with molecular barcodes was the method used to prepare the TCR beta libraries. Regarding the original processing steps: A new computational method, built on a probabilistic model of VDJ rearrangement, was used to identify disease-linked TCR variants. TCRdb cleaned the public reads at Q25 with fastp, built clones with MiXCR and kept in-frame beta chains. Identical CDR3 protein sequences are pooled into one entry, listed with their most common genes and DNA. The V and J calls here are based on TCRdb, not the publication. The sample table lists 250,000 to 350,000 distinct CDR3 sequences, roughly 20% of them with a count of one. Together, the top ten hold roughly 3.4% of the sample.

This entry comes from a study of CD8 T cells in ankylosing spondylitis (dated by TCRdb to about 2017). At the level of the whole study: To find TCR variants linked to disease, the study profiled T cell receptor beta repertoires in ankylosing spondylitis patients and healthy donors. Peripheral blood samples were taken, and synovial fluid was additionally collected from ankylosing spondylitis patients. The full study cohort was made up of about 24 ankylosing spondylitis patients and 95 to 130 healthy donors.

Looking up the germline V gene yields CDR1 SQVTM and CDR2 ANQGSEA. V is reduced by 6 bases and J by 0 bases, leaving a spacing of 7 bases between them. The CDR3, cysteine through phenylalanine, is 12 amino acids long. Only the CDR3 DNA stays, 36 bases, in frame from base 1. On the study overall, not on this receptor specifically: Some motif variants had previously been reported in the synovial fluid and blood of reactive arthritis patients, which suggests shared mechanisms of disease initiation. According to the report, matched synovial fluid samples from ankylosing spondylitis patients were significantly enriched for the disease-linked clones. The disease-linked clones showed a CD8+ phenotype and occurred at relatively low frequencies in peripheral blood. A TCR beta motif of about 8 highly homologous amino acid variants appeared characteristic of blood from ankylosing spondylitis patients.

The origin of this receptor is a female donor with ankylosing spondylitis or in good health (not recorded which). Recombination connected TRBV29-1 to TRBJ2-3; the D gene identity is not certain. Sequenced sample: blood, either unsorted or a sorted T cell fraction (not recorded which). DNA sequence: TGCAGCGTGATGTCTAGCACAGATACGCAGTATTTT. Translated, it gives CSVMSSTDTQYF.